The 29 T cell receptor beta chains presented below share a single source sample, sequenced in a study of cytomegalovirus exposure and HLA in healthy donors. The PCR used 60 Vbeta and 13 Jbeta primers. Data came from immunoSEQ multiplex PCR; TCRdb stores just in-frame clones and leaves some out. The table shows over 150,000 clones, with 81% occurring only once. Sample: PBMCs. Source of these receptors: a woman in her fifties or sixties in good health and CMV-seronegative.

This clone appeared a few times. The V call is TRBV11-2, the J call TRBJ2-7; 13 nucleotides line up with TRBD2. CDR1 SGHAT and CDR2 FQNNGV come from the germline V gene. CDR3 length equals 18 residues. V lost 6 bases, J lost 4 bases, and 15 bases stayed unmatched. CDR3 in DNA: TGTGCCAGCAGTAAAGGTCCCGGACTAGCGGGAGAGGGGTACGAGCAGTACTTC. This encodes CASSKGPGLAGEGYEQYF. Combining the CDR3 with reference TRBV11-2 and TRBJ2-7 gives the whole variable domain EAGVAQSPRYKIIEKRQSVAFWCNPISGHATLYWYQQILGQGPKLLIQFQNNGVVDDSQLPKDRFSAERLKGVDSTLKIQPAKLEDSAVYLCASSKGPGLAGEGYEQYFGPGTRLTVT.

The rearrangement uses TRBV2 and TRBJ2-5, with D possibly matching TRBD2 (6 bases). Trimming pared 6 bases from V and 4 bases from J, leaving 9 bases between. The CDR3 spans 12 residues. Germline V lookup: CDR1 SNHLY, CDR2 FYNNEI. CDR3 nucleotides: TGTGCCAGCAGCCAGGAGGGAGAGACCCAGTACTTC. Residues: CASSQEGETQYF. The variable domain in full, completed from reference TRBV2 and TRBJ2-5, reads EPEVTQTPSHQVTQMGQEVILRCVPISNHLYFYWYRQILGQKVEFLVSFYNNEISEKSEIFDDQFSVERPDGSNFTLKIRSTKLEDSAMYFCASSQEGETQYFGPGTRLLVL.

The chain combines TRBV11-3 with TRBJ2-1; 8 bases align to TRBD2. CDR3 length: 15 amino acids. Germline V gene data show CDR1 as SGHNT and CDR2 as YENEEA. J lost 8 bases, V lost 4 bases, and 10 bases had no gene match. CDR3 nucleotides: TGTGCCAGCAGCTCCCCGGCCGGGGGGGTACATGAGCAGTTCTTC. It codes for CASSSPAGGVHEQFF.

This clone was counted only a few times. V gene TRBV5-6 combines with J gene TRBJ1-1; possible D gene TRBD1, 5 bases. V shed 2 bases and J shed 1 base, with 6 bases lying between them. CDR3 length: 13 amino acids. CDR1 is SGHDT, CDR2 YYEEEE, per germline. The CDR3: CASSLQANTEAFF. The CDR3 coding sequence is TGTGCCAGCAGCTTACAGGCGAACACTGAAGCTTTCTTT.

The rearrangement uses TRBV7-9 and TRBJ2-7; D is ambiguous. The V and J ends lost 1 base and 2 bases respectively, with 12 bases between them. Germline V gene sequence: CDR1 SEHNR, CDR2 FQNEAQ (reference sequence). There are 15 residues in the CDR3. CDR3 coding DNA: TGTGCCAGCAGCTTAGTCGTGGTCAGTACCTACGAGCAGTACTTC. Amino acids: CASSLVVVSTYEQYF.

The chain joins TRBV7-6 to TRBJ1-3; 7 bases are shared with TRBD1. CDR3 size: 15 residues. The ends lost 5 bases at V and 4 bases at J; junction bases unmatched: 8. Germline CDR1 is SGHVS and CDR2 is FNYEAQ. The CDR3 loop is CASSPGAGGGNTIYF. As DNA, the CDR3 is TGTGCCAGCAGCCCGGGCGCAGGGGGAGGAAACACCATATATTTT. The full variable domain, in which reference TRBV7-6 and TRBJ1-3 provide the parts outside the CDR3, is GAGVSQSPRYKVTKRGQDVALRCDPISGHVSLYWYRQALGQGPEFLTYFNYEAQQDKSGLPNDRFSAERPEGSISTLTIQRTEQRDSAMYRCASSPGAGGGNTIYFGEGSWLTVV.

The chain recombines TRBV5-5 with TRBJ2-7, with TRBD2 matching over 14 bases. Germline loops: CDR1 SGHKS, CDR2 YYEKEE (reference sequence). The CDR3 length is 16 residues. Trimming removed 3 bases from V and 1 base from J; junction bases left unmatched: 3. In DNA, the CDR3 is TGTGCCAGCAGCTGGGGACTAGCGGGAGCGTCCTACGAGCAGTACTTC. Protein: CASSWGLAGASYEQYF.

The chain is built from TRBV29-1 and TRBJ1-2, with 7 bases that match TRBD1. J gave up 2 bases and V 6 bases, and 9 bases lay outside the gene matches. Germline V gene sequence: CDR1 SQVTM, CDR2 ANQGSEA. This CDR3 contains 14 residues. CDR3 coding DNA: TGCAGCGTGGCTCCCGGGACAGCCAACTATGGCTACACCTTC. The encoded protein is CSVAPGTANYGYTF.

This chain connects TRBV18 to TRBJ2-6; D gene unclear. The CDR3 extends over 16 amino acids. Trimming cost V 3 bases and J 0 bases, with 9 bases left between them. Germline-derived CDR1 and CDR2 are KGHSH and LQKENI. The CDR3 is CASSPPVSSGANVLTF. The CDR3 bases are TGTGCCAGCTCACCTCCTGTATCCTCTGGGGCCAACGTCCTGACTTTC.

The CDR3 protein is CASSPPTGMGSPLHF. CDR3 in DNA: TGTGCCAGCAGCCCCCCGACAGGGATGGGATCACCCCTCCACTTT. This chain connects TRBV2 to TRBJ1-6; 7 nucleotides line up with TRBD1. This CDR3 spans 15 amino acids. Germline assignment: CDR1 SNHLY and CDR2 FYNNEI. With 6 bases clipped from V and 10 bases from J, the junction kept 12 bases outside the gene matches.

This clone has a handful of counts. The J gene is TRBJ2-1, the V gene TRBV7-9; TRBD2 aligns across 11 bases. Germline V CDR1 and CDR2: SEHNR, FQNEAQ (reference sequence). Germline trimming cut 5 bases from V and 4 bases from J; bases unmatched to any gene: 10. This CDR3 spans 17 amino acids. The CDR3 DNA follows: TGTGCCAGCAGCCTCCCCCTAGCGGGGGGATCTTACAATGAGCAGTTCTTC. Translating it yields CASSLPLAGGSYNEQFF.

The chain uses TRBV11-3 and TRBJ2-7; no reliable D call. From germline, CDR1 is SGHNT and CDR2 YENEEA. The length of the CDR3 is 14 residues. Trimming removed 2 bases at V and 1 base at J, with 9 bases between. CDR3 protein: CASSLTSVSYEQYF. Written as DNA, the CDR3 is TGTGCCAGCAGCTTAACTTCGGTGTCCTACGAGCAGTACTTC.

This chain's CDR3 is CASSFSPPRRADTQYF. Written as DNA, the CDR3 is TGTGCCAGCAGCTTCTCACCCCCGAGGAGAGCAGATACGCAGTATTTT. The chain is built from TRBV7-2 and TRBJ2-3; D unclear. Germline V gene sequence: CDR1 SGHTA, CDR2 FQGNSA. This CDR3 is 16 amino acids long. V was trimmed by 3 bases and J by 4 bases, leaving 17 bases between them.

The CDR3 bases are TGTGCCAGCAGTTTTGGTCAACAGAACTTCTACACCTTC. Protein: CASSFGQQNFYTF. This rearrangement joins TRBV28 to TRBJ1-2; D unclear. The CDR3 loop spans 13 amino acids. Per germline, CDR1 MDHEN and CDR2 SYDVKM. Between the trimmed V and J ends, which lost 3 bases and 10 bases, there was a span of 15 bases.

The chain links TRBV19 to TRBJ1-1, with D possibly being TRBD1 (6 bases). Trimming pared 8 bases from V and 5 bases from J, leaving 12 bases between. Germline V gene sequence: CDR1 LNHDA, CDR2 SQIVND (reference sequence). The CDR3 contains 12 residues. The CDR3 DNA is TGTGCCAGTGAAACAGACAGGACTGAAGCTTTCTTT. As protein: CASETDRTEAFF.

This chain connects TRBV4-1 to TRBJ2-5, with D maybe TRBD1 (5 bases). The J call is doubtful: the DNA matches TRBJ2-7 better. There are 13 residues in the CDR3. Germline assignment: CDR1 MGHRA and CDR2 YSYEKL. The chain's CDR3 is CASSQEQDYEQYF. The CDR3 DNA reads TGCGCCAGCAGCCAAGAACAGGACTACGAGCAGTACTTC.

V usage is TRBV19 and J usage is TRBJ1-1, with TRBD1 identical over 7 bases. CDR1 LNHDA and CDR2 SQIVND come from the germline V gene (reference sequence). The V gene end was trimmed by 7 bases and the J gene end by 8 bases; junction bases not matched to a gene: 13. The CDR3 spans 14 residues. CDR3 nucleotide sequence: TGTGCCAGTACCCTAGGGGGACAGACCATCGAAGCTTTCTTT. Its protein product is CASTLGGQTIEAFF.

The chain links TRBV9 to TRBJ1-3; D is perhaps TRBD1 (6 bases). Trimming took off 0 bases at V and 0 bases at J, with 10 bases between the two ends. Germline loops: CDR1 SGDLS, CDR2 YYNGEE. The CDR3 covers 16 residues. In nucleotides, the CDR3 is TGTGCCAGCAGCGTAGTTGACAGGAGCTCTGGAAACACCATATATTTT. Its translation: CASSVVDRSSGNTIYF.

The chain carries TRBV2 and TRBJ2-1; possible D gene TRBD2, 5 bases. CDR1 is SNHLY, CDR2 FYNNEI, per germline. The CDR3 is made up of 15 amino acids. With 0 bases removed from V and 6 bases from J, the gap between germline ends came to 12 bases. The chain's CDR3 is CASSEALLATNEQFF. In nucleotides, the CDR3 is TGTGCCAGCAGTGAAGCGCTGCTAGCTACCAATGAGCAGTTCTTC.

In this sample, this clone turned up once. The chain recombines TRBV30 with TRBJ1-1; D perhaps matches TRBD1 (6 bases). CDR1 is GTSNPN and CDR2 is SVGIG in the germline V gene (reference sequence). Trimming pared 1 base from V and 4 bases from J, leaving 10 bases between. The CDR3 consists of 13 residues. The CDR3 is CAWSGPGATEAFF. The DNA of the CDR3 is TGTGCCTGGAGTGGGCCAGGGGCCACTGAAGCTTTCTTT.

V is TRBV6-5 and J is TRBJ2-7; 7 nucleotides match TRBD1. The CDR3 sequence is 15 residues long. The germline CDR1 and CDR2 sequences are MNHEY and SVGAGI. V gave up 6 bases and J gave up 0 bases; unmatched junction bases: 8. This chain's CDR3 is CASRTEGASSYEQYF. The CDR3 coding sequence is TGTGCCAGCAGAACAGAGGGGGCGAGCTCCTACGAGCAGTACTTC.

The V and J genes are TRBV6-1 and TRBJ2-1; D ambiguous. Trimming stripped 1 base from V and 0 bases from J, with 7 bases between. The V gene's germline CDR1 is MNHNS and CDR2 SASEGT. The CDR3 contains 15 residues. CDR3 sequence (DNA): TGTGCCAGCAGTGAAGTTAGCAGCTCCTACAATGAGCAGTTCTTC. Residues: CASSEVSSSYNEQFF.

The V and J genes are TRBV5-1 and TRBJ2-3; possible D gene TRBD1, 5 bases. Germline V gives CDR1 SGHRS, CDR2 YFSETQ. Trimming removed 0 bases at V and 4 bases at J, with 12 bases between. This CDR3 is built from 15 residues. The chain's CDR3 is CASSLVVGAADTQYF. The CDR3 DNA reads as TGCGCCAGCAGCTTGGTGGTAGGGGCGGCAGATACGCAGTATTTT.

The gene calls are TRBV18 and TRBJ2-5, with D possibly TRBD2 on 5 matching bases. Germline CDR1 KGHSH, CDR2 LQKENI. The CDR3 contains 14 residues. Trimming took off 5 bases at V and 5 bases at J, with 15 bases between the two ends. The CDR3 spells CASSASLGPETQYF. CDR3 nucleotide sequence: TGTGCCAGCTCAGCCTCACTAGGCCCGGAGACCCAGTACTTC.

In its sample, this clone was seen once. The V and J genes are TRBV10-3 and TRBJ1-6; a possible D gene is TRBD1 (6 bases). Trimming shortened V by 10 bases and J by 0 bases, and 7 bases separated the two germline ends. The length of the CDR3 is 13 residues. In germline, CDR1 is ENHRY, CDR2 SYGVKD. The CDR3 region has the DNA TGTGCCACAGGGGACTCCTATAATTCACCCCTCCACTTT. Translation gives CATGDSYNSPLHF.

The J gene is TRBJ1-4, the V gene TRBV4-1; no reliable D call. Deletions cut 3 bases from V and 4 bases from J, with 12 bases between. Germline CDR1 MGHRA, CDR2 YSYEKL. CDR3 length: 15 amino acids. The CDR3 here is CASSHRNRVNEKLFF. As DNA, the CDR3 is TGCGCCAGCAGCCACCGAAACCGGGTTAATGAAAAACTGTTTTTT.

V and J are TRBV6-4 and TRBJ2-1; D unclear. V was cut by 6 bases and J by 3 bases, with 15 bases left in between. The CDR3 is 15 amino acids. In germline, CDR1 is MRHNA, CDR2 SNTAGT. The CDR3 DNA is TGTGCCAGCAGAGATTTTGACAAAAACTACAATGAGCAGTTCTTC. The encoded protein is CASRDFDKNYNEQFF.

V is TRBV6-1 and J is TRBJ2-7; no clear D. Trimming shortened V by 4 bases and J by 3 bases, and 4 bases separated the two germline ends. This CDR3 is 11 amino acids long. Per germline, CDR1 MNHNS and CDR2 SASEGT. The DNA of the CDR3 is TGTGCCAGCAGTGTCAGCTACGAGCAGTACTTC. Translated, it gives CASSVSYEQYF.

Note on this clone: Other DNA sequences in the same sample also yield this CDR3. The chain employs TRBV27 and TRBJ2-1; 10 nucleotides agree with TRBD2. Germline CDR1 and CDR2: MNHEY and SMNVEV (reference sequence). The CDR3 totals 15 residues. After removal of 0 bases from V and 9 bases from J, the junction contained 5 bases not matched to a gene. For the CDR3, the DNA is TGTGCCAGCAGTTTATCAGCTAGCGGGGGCTCTGAGCAGTTCTTC. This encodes CASSLSASGGSEQFF.